The 18 T cell receptor beta chains below all came from one sample that was sequenced in a study of blood T cell repertoires in COVID-19. Produced via immunoSEQ multiplex PCR; TCRdb's table is partial and in-frame only. The sample has 260,000 or so clones; under 90% are singletons. Sequenced sample: PBMCs or T cells enriched from blood (not recorded which). These receptors all come from a woman between 40 and 50 years old who had been exposed to COVID-19.

The chain couples TRBV7-3 to TRBJ1-2; D is undetermined. The CDR3 sequence is 18 residues long. V dropped 5 bases and J dropped 7 bases, with 29 bases sitting between them. From germline, CDR1 is SGHTA and CDR2 FQGTGA. CDR3 in DNA: TGTGCCAGCAGCCCCTCCCCCGAGAGTACCATTAATACGGGTGGCTACACCTTC. This translates into CASSPSPESTINTGGYTF.

CDR3 loop: CASSTPGQGAIGTEAFF. The CDR3, as DNA: TGTGCCAGCAGCACACCGGGACAGGGGGCGATTGGGACTGAAGCTTTCTTT. The chain joins TRBV7-9 to TRBJ1-1; 12 bases line up with TRBD1. The CDR3 consists of 17 residues. V was clipped by 5 bases and J by 5 bases; unmatched bases: 12. CDR1 SEHNR and CDR2 FQNEAQ come from the germline V gene (reference sequence). Looking up the rest from reference TRBV7-9 and TRBJ1-1 gives the full variable domain: DTGVSQNPRHKITKRGQNVTFRCDPISEHNRLYWYRQTLGQGPEFLTYFQNEAQLEKSRLLSDRFSAERPKGSFSTLEIQRTEQGDSAMYLCASSTPGQGAIGTEAFFGQGTRLTVV.

This clone has more than one count but fewer than ten. The V call is TRBV11-3, the J call TRBJ2-1; TRBD1 matches 12 bases. V gave up 5 bases and J gave up 8 bases; unmatched junction bases: 4. The CDR3 consists of 14 residues. CDR1 is SGHNT and CDR2 is YENEEA in the germline V gene. CDR3 coding DNA: TGTGCCAGCAGCAGGGGACAGGGGGCTTATGAGCAGTTCTTC. Its protein product is CASSRGQGAYEQFF.

This clone occurred a few times. This chain connects TRBV4-1 to TRBJ1-5; D perhaps matches TRBD1 (5 bases). Germline V gives CDR1 MGHRA, CDR2 YSYEKL. The V end was cut by 2 bases, the J end by 5 bases, with 10 bases between. The CDR3 runs 14 residues. CDR3 coding DNA: TGCGCCAGCAGCCAAACCGGGGGGGATCAGCCCCAGCATTTT. Translating gives CASSQTGGDQPQHF.

The genes are TRBV11-2 and TRBJ2-2; TRBD1 agrees at 9 bases. Germline lookup yields CDR1 SGHAT and CDR2 FQNNGV. The CDR3 spans 18 residues. V lost 5 bases and J lost 3; bases outside the gene matches: 13. CDR3 region: CASSLGRRTGADTGELFF. The CDR3 nucleotides are TGTGCCAGCAGCCTAGGTCGGCGGACAGGGGCGGACACCGGGGAGCTGTTTTTT. The full variable domain, in which reference TRBV11-2 and TRBJ2-2 provide the parts outside the CDR3, is EAGVAQSPRYKIIEKRQSVAFWCNPISGHATLYWYQQILGQGPKLLIQFQNNGVVDDSQLPKDRFSAERLKGVDSTLKIQPAKLEDSAVYLCASSLGRRTGADTGELFFGEGSRLTVL.

CDR3 residues: CASSQWDSSYEQYF. CDR3 bases: TGTGCCAGCAGCCAATGGGACAGCTCCTACGAGCAGTACTTC. The rearrangement links TRBV5-8 to TRBJ2-7; 7 positions agree with TRBD1. The CDR3 covers 14 residues. The V gene end was trimmed by 4 bases and the J gene end by 0 bases; junction bases not matched to a gene: 4. CDR1 is SGHTS and CDR2 is YDEGEE in the germline V gene. The variable domain in full, with the rest retrieved from reference TRBV5-8 and TRBJ2-7, is EAGVTQSPTHLIKTRGQQATLRCSPISGHTSVYWYQQALGLGLQFLLWYDEGEERNRGNFPPRFSGRQFPNYSSELNVNALELEDSALYLCASSQWDSSYEQYFGPGTRLTVT.

The V call is TRBV19, the J call TRBJ1-2; a possible D gene is TRBD1 (5 bases). This CDR3 has 15 amino acids. Trimming removed 4 bases at V and 6 bases at J, with 18 bases between. Germline V gene sequence: CDR1 LNHDA, CDR2 SQIVND (reference sequence). DNA for the CDR3: TGTGCCAGTAGTACTCCAGGGAGGTCGTCCGATGGCTACACCTTC. Amino acid sequence: CASSTPGRSSDGYTF.

This chain uses TRBV6-6 with TRBJ2-2; a weak D match, TRBD2 (6 bases). This CDR3 is built from 15 residues. Trimming took 2 bases from V and 1 from J, leaving 8 bases between them. CDR1 and CDR2 from the germline V gene are MNHNY and SVGAGI (reference sequence). The CDR3 here is CASSYGLLNTGELFF. CDR3 coding DNA: TGTGCCAGCAGTTACGGACTACTGAACACCGGGGAGCTGTTTTTT.

This clone appeared once. The chain links TRBV24-1 to TRBJ1-2; 7 bases map to TRBD1. The germline V gene encodes CDR1 KGHDR and CDR2 SFDVKD. The CDR3 contains 13 residues. V shed 9 bases, J shed 4 bases, and the junction held 7 bases outside the gene matches. The CDR3 here is CATGQATTYGYTF. In DNA form, the CDR3 reads TGTGCCACCGGACAGGCCACCACCTATGGCTACACCTTC.

On this clone: Within the sample, other DNA sequences also encode this same CDR3. The chain uses TRBV7-3 and TRBJ2-2, with TRBD1 as a possible D gene (5 bases). CDR3 length: 16 residues. V gave up 2 bases and J gave up 0 bases, with 10 bases separating them. From germline, CDR1 is SGHTA and CDR2 FQGTGA. Here the CDR3 reads CASSLQGFANTGELFF. The CDR3 DNA sequence: TGTGCCAGCAGCTTACAGGGCTTCGCGAACACCGGGGAGCTGTTTTTT.

The chain is built from TRBV30 and TRBJ1-5; unclear D gene. Trimming stripped 0 bases from V and 3 bases from J, with 6 bases between. The germline V gene has CDR1 GTSNPN and CDR2 SVGIG (reference sequence). The CDR3 spans 13 residues. The CDR3: CAWSVNTNQPQHF. The CDR3 coding sequence is TGTGCCTGGAGTGTAAACACCAATCAGCCCCAGCATTTT. Looking up the rest from reference TRBV30 and TRBJ1-5 gives the full variable domain: SQTIHQWPATLVQPVGSPLSLECTVEGTSNPNLYWYRQAAGRGLQLLFYSVGIGQISSEVPQNLSASRPQDRQFILSSKKLLLSDSGFYLCAWSVNTNQPQHFGDGTRLSIL.

The chain links TRBV27 to TRBJ1-1; D possibly corresponds to TRBD1 (6 bases). Per germline, CDR1 MNHEY and CDR2 SMNVEV (reference sequence). This CDR3 contains 15 residues. Trimming stripped 5 bases from V and 6 bases from J, with 19 bases between. The CDR3, as DNA: TGTGCCAGCAGTCCCCATCCATCGGGGGGCGCTGAAGCTTTCTTT. As protein: CASSPHPSGGAEAFF.

The V gene is TRBV7-9, the J gene TRBJ1-4; 9 bases are shared with TRBD1. V shed 5 bases and J 5 bases; nucleotides not matched to a gene: 9. The CDR3 is 16 residues long. Germline values: CDR1 SEHNR, CDR2 FQNEAQ (reference sequence). The CDR3 coding sequence is TGTGCCAGCAGCCCACCCGGGACAGGGTTGAATGAAAAACTGTTTTTT. This sequence encodes CASSPPGTGLNEKLFF.

The CDR3 loop is CASRSDRGAEAFF. CDR3 nucleotide sequence: TGTGCCAGCAGATCGGACAGGGGGGCTGAAGCTTTCTTT. V is TRBV12-3 or TRBV12-4 and J is TRBJ1-1, with 10 bases identical to TRBD1. The V gene end was trimmed by 6 bases and the J gene end by 6 bases; junction bases not matched to a gene: 4. CDR3 length: 13 amino acids.

This clone was recorded only once. V and J are TRBV6-5 and TRBJ1-1; TRBD1 matches at 11 bases. Germline V gene data show CDR1 as MNHEY and CDR2 as SVGAGI. V gave up 10 bases and J gave up 4 bases; unmatched junction bases: 11. This CDR3 region has 15 residues. The CDR3 region has the DNA TGTGCCACCCGATCTTCCGGGACAGGGGGCACTGAAGCTTTCTTT. Encoded protein: CATRSSGTGGTEAFF.

This chain joins TRBV9 and TRBJ2-1, with D perhaps matching TRBD1 (6 bases). CDR3 size: 14 residues. V gave up 2 bases and J gave up 6 bases, with 12 bases separating them. Germline CDR1 SGDLS, CDR2 YYNGEE. The CDR3 protein is CASSVGQSGNEQFF. In DNA, the CDR3 is TGTGCCAGCAGCGTTGGACAGTCTGGCAATGAGCAGTTCTTC.

This clone was picked up one time. The V gene is TRBV27, the J gene TRBJ2-5; tentatively, D is TRBD2 (6 bases). Germline-derived CDR1 and CDR2 are MNHEY and SMNVEV (reference sequence). Deletions cut 6 bases from V and 7 bases from J, with 12 bases between. The CDR3 spans 12 residues. CDR3 loop: CASSEKGLTQYF. The CDR3 DNA sequence: TGTGCCAGCAGCGAAAAGGGACTGACCCAGTACTTC.

The chain links TRBV12-5 to TRBJ2-1, with TRBD1 identical over 9 bases. V lost 4 bases and J lost 1; bases outside the gene matches: 17. This CDR3 is built from 20 residues. Germline V CDR1 and CDR2: LGHNT, FRNRAP. This CDR3 is CASGSIGQGTFGGSYNEQFF. CDR3 sequence (DNA): TGTGCTAGTGGTTCGATAGGACAGGGGACTTTCGGCGGATCCTACAATGAGCAGTTCTTC.